Reported below is one T cell receptor beta chain. Its antigen has not been determined. No base quality values were provided; no much bigger clone lies one nucleotide off. The data originate from a study of tumor-infiltrating lymphocytes in primary liver carcinoma (dated by TCRdb to the late 2010s). Study-level background: The five patients, three men and two women aged 30 to 69 years, had hepatocellular carcinoma (four) or combined HCC and intrahepatic cholangiocarcinoma (one). The five patients had tumors of stage T1-T3 N0M0, with maximum diameters ranging from roughly 4.2 to 10 cm. Each sample produced about 3.5 to 8 million productive TCRbeta reads, and read depth showed no significant difference between tissue types. TCRbeta repertoire sequencing, expression microarrays and whole-exome sequencing were combined in the study across five regions of each liver tumor, with adjacent normal tissue and blood also included. A total of 35 or so specimens from 5 patients went through TCRbeta repertoire sequencing, namely 25 tumor regions, 5 adjacent noncancerous liver tissues and 5 peripheral blood samples. Repertoires from technical replicates were highly reproducible, with mean shared-clone rates about 0.88 and correlation coefficients above 0.98. What the research found in general, with its limitations: Bulk unsorted samples precluded comparing CD4+ and CD8+ T cell repertoires. Repertoire overlap was higher between tumor regions (mean about 35%) than tumor-adjacent (around 17%) or tumor-blood (approximately 14%) pairs, consistent with antigen-driven expansion. Because sequencing covered only the TCR beta chain and unpaired alpha chains were not captured, true repertoire diversity is likely underestimated. The top 250 clones made up a significantly larger repertoire fraction in tumors than in blood (p = 0.039). With just a handful of patients in the study, the authors point out that the findings should be validated in a larger study.

Here V drops 0 bases and J drops 2 bases, and the junction holds 12 bases not matched to any gene. From cysteine to phenylalanine, the CDR3 is 19 amino acids long. Only the CDR3 region is kept as DNA, spanning 57 bases read in frame from base 1. CDR1 and CDR2 were assigned from the germline V gene (reference sequence) as MNHNY and SVGAGI. TCRbeta-specific cDNA was reverse-transcribed from 500 to 550 ng total RNA using a constant-region primer and ProtoScript II reverse transcriptase. Construction of the TCRbeta libraries relied on three nested rounds of multiplex PCR, following a slightly modified ARM-PCR procedure. Each of the first two PCR rounds ran for approximately 10 cycles and used multiplex TRBV1-TRBV30 forward primers together with a Cbeta reverse primer. A final 25-cycle PCR with Deep VentR polymerase added sample barcodes and Illumina adapters. Amplicons of 200-500 bp were gel-purified with a QIAquick gel extraction kit before sequencing. The TCRbeta amplicons were sequenced with 250-bp paired-end reads on an Illumina HiSeq 2500. As for the original processing: To recover full CDR3 sequences, reads were quality-trimmed using Trimmomatic v0.33 and paired reads were then merged using FLASH v1.2.11. V, D and J germline segments were assigned to the rearranged TCRbeta sequences by MiGEC v1.2.1b. VDJtools v1.0.0 computed clonotype statistics and Shannon-Wiener diversity indices. To cut down on sampling bias, every analysis after diversity analysis relied on just the 250 most abundant clonotypes from each sample. TCRdb reworked the public reads: Q25 trimming with fastp, MiXCR clone assembly, productive beta chains retained. When rows share a CDR3 protein, they turn into one entry using the most common DNA and genes. Here the V and J calls rest on TCRdb's processing, not on the authors' analysis. The sample contains approximately 92,000 distinct CDR3 sequences, about 73% of them found a single time. The ten top clones hold roughly 27% of the sample.

Total RNA and DNA were co-extracted from about 19-30 mg of bulk tissue with the AllPrep DNA/RNA mini kit, without cell sorting. About five patients with histopathologically diagnosed primary liver carcinoma underwent surgical resection in China between November 2015 and 2016. At the time of sampling, the patients were treatment-naive and had chronic HBV infection. Pieces of fresh tumor and adjacent tissue were cut in half, with one half kept in RNAlater at -80 degrees C and the other half sent for histology. Sequencing was performed on tumor-adjacent normal liver tissue. This sequence uses TRBV6-6 and TRBJ2-3, with 9 bases in between that match TRBD2. The source is a man aged 35 to 55 with primary liver carcinoma and hepatitis B virus infection. The CDR3 in this case is CASSYSHPLLAGHTDTQYF. The DNA sequence reads TGTGCCAGCAGTTACTCTCACCCCCTACTAGCGGGCCACACAGATACGCAGTATTTT.